The source of this T cell receptor (beta chain) is a study of T cell responses to AZD1222 COVID-19 vaccine. CDR1 is ENHRY and CDR2 is SYGVKD in the germline V gene. The CDR3 length is 16 residues. In regard to this clone: One junction end does not reproduce the germline sequence, and a read error may be involved.

Using immunoSEQ multiplex PCR, the repertoire was profiled, and TCRdb retains in-frame clones only, with some absent. Of 110,000 to 150,000 clones listed, approximately 90% were seen once; the top ten hold roughly 2%. The source of this sequence is an adult in good health. The source was peripheral blood, collected on day 0 of AZD1222 vaccination. The rearrangement uses TRBV10-3 and TRBJ2-2, with D maybe TRBD1 (5 bases). DNA of the CDR3: TGTGCCATCAGAGAGTTACGGACGCTAGGGGCCGGGGAGCTGTTTTTT. It specifies CAIRELRTLGAGELFF.